These 29 T cell receptor beta chains came from one sample sequenced in a study of beta chain features in type 1 diabetes. The entirety of the isolated RNA underwent reverse transcription, so expressed TCRB transcripts were sequenced. Data came from immunoSEQ multiplex PCR; TCRdb stores just in-frame clones and leaves some out. The sample lists some 200,000 clones, around 15% occurring once. Study-wide points: Shorter TCRB CDR3s, moderately but significantly so, were found in Type 1 diabetes patients in all four CD4+ subsets.

No cognate antigen is known for these TCRs. The material sequenced was naive CD4+ T cells from blood. Receptor source: a man under 40 with type 1 diabetes.

The V gene is TRBV30, the J gene TRBJ2-6; D is ambiguous. This CDR3 is 15 amino acids long. The germline gives CDR1 GTSNPN, CDR2 SVGIG (reference sequence). V was trimmed by 6 bases and J by 0 bases, leaving 12 bases between them. The CDR3 spells CACTTLSSGANVLTF. CDR3 coding DNA: TGTGCCTGTACGACGTTGAGCTCTGGGGCCAACGTCCTGACTTTC.

The rearrangement uses TRBV5-1 and TRBJ2-6, with 10 bases lining up with TRBD1. V dropped 6 bases and J dropped 1; count of bases not matched to a gene: 7. The germline V gene has CDR1 SGHRS and CDR2 YFSETQ. The CDR3 has 17 amino acids. The CDR3, as DNA: TGCGCCAGCACCAGACAGGGGGCTGCGTCTGGGGCCAACGTCCTGACTTTC. This translates into CASTRQGAASGANVLTF.

The chain links TRBV4-1 to TRBJ2-1; 10 positions agree with TRBD1. This CDR3 is 15 amino acids long. With V trimmed by 5 bases and J by 2 bases, 3 bases remained unmatched. Looked up from germline, CDR1 is MGHRA and CDR2 is YSYEKL. As DNA, the CDR3 is TGCGCCAGCAGCGAGACAGGGGGCACCTACAATGAGCAGTTCTTC. Translation: CASSETGGTYNEQFF.

The sample holds a few counts of this clone. V gene TRBV7-2 combines with J gene TRBJ2-1; 10 bases map to TRBD2. The CDR3 length is 15 residues. V lost 5 bases, J lost 1 base, and 2 bases stayed unmatched. The germline gives CDR1 SGHTA, CDR2 FQGNSA. The CDR3 DNA reads as TGTGCCAGCAGCAGAGCGGGAGGGTCCTACAATGAGCAGTTCTTC. This gives the protein CASSRAGGSYNEQFF.

The chain couples TRBV29-1 to TRBJ1-2, with TRBD1 identical over 8 bases. The V gene's germline CDR1 is SQVTM and CDR2 ANQGSEA. The V segment lost 7 bases and the J segment 3 bases; nucleotides outside the gene matches: 4. The CDR3 is 12 amino acids. CDR3 DNA sequence: TGCAGCGCCTCGACAGGGGACTATGGCTACACCTTC. Encoded protein: CSASTGDYGYTF.

The chain is built from TRBV4-1 and TRBJ2-7, with 8 bases lining up with TRBD1. V lost 4 bases to trimming and J lost 5 bases; unmatched junction nucleotides: 10. The CDR3 length is 15 residues. Per the germline V gene, CDR1 is MGHRA and CDR2 is YSYEKL. The CDR3, as DNA: TGCGCCAGCAGCCCTCCCGGACAGGGTATCGACGAGCAGTACTTC. It codes for CASSPPGQGIDEQYF.

This clone was detected only a few times. V is TRBV7-9 and J is TRBJ2-1, with D tentatively TRBD2 (5 bases). Germline CDR1 is SEHNR and CDR2 is FQNEAQ (reference sequence). V was trimmed by 2 bases and J by 0 bases, leaving 8 bases between them. There are 15 residues in the CDR3. The CDR3 reads CASSLTAGSYNEQFF. The CDR3 nucleotides are TGTGCCAGCAGCTTAACGGCGGGCTCCTACAATGAGCAGTTCTTC.

V is TRBV9 and J is TRBJ2-5, with 10 bases matching TRBD2. V trimming: 0 bases; J trimming: 1 base; junction bases outside the gene matches: 6. Germline-derived CDR1 and CDR2 are SGDLS and YYNGEE. This CDR3 has 17 residues. CDR3: CASSVAPSGSFQETQYF. CDR3 bases: TGTGCCAGCAGCGTAGCTCCTAGCGGGAGTTTCCAAGAGACCCAGTACTTC.

Of note for this clone: This CDR3 is also generated by other DNA sequences in the sample. This chain uses TRBV30 with TRBJ1-5; D is uncertain. The CDR3 consists of 13 residues. The germline V and J ends were trimmed by 0 bases and 4 bases, with 7 bases remaining between them. CDR1 is GTSNPN and CDR2 is SVGIG in the germline V gene (reference sequence). The CDR3 bases are TGTGCCTGGAGTGTCGGAGTTAATCAGCCCCAGCATTTT. It encodes CAWSVGVNQPQHF.

This sequence joins TRBV5-4 and TRBJ2-5; D is tentatively TRBD1 or TRBD2 (5 bases each). The V and J ends lost 4 bases and 5 bases respectively, with 12 bases between them. This CDR3 has 13 residues. Germline values: CDR1 SGHNT, CDR2 YYREEE (reference sequence). The CDR3 protein is CASSREGLETQYF. The CDR3 DNA reads TGTGCCAGCAGCCGAGAGGGGCTTGAGACCCAGTACTTC.

This clone has a handful of counts. The V and J genes are TRBV28 and TRBJ2-1; 7 nucleotides line up with TRBD1. The V gene's germline CDR1 is MDHEN and CDR2 SYDVKM. J was trimmed by 6 bases and V by 6 bases; bases with no gene match: 11. This CDR3 is built from 15 residues. CDR3 DNA: TGTGCCAGCAGCAAGGAGACAGGGTCTCGCAATGAGCAGTTCTTC. This sequence encodes CASSKETGSRNEQFF.

This clone was observed a few times. The chain links TRBV5-1 to TRBJ2-1; D not certain. The V gene lost 2 bases and the J gene lost 6 bases, with 9 bases spanning the gap. Germline V gene data show CDR1 as SGHRS and CDR2 as YFSETQ. The CDR3 covers 13 residues. CDR3 coding DNA: TGCGCCAGCAGCTTAACTCCTTTCAATGAGCAGTTCTTC. This codes for CASSLTPFNEQFF.

This clone has only a few counts. Here the CDR3 DNA reads TGCAGCGTTCTGAAGCAACAAGCGGGAGGGCCCTACAATGAGCAGTTCTTC. This translates into CSVLKQQAGGPYNEQFF. The rearrangement joins TRBV29-1 to TRBJ2-1; 10 positions match TRBD2. Trimming removed 5 bases from V and 2 bases from J; junction bases left unmatched: 12. From germline, CDR1 is SQVTM and CDR2 ANQGSEA. This CDR3 spans 17 amino acids.

The chain employs TRBV9 and TRBJ2-1, with D unresolved. The CDR3 contains 13 residues. The germline CDR1 and CDR2 sequences are SGDLS and YYNGEE. V lost 2 bases, J lost 6 bases, and 9 bases lay in between. DNA for the CDR3: TGTGCCAGCAGCGTCTCCGAGTCCAATGAGCAGTTCTTC. Its protein product is CASSVSESNEQFF.

Only a few counts were recorded for this clone. The gene calls are TRBV5-1 and TRBJ2-1; possibly TRBD2 for D (5 bases). This CDR3 spans 13 amino acids. Trimming removed 0 bases from V and 9 bases from J, with 10 bases in between. Germline V gene data show CDR1 as SGHRS and CDR2 as YFSETQ. In nucleotides, the CDR3 is TGCGCCAGCAGCTTGGTCCCGGGAAGTGAGCAGTTCTTC. Its protein product is CASSLVPGSEQFF.

This clone was seen a handful of times. The chain uses TRBV29-1 and TRBJ2-5, with D hard to call. Germline loops: CDR1 SQVTM, CDR2 ANQGSEA. The CDR3 runs 14 residues. V was shortened by 6 bases and J by 5 bases, with 19 bases between the two germline ends. The CDR3 loop is CSVSPTFAGETQYF. CDR3 nucleotide sequence: TGCAGCGTCAGCCCTACATTCGCTGGGGAGACCCAGTACTTC.

This clone showed up just a few times. The chain combines TRBV6-6 with TRBJ2-3; TRBD1 agrees at 11 bases. CDR3 length: 16 amino acids. Germline trimming cut 1 base from V and 4 bases from J; bases unmatched to any gene: 4. Germline V CDR1 and CDR2: MNHNY, SVGAGI (reference sequence). The CDR3 DNA is TGTGCCAGCAGTTACTTCGGACAGGGGGCCGCAGATACGCAGTATTTT. Amino acid sequence: CASSYFGQGAADTQYF.

This clone was counted only a few times. The rearrangement joins TRBV29-1 to TRBJ2-5, with unresolved D. Trimming shortened V by 3 bases and J by 5 bases, and 13 bases separated the two germline ends. CDR1 is SQVTM and CDR2 is ANQGSEA in the germline V gene. The CDR3 is 13 residues long. CDR3 bases: TGCAGCGTTGAGGCCCAGGTTGGGGAGACCCAGTACTTC. It encodes CSVEAQVGETQYF.

The V call is TRBV2, the J call TRBJ2-5, with 8 bases identical to TRBD2. Germline CDR1 reads SNHLY; CDR2 reads FYNNEI. CDR3 length equals 13 residues. Unmatched junction bases numbered 5, after V lost 7 bases and J lost 4 bases. The CDR3 DNA reads TGTGCCAGCACCTTTCTAGCGGGAGAGACCCAGTACTTC. Translation: CASTFLAGETQYF.

CDR3 coding DNA: TGCGCCAGCAGCCAAGGGCAGGGGGCGAAGGAGCAGTACTTC. Translation: CASSQGQGAKEQYF. This chain uses TRBV4-1 with TRBJ2-7, with 8 nucleotides matching TRBD1. V lost 1 base to trimming and J lost 7 bases; unmatched junction nucleotides: 6. CDR3 length: 14 amino acids. CDR1 and CDR2 (germline): MGHRA, YSYEKL.

About this clone itself: The sample has other DNA sequences that encode this CDR3 too. The chain is built from TRBV19 and TRBJ2-5; D gene unclear. The germline V and J ends were trimmed by 3 bases and 1 base, with 0 bases remaining between them. The CDR3 covers 11 residues. CDR1 and CDR2 from the germline V gene are LNHDA and SQIVND (reference sequence). Written as DNA, the CDR3 is TGTGCCAGTAGTATCCAAGAGACCCAGTACTTC. Protein sequence: CASSIQETQYF. Complete variable domain (other parts from reference TRBV19 and TRBJ2-5): DGGITQSPKYLFRKEGQNVTLSCEQNLNHDAMYWYRQDPGQGLRLIYYSQIVNDFQKGDIAEGYSVSREKKESFPLTVTSAQKNPTAFYLCASSIQETQYFGPGTRLLVL.

The V call is TRBV25-1, the J call TRBJ2-1, with 8 bases lining up with TRBD1. This CDR3 has 16 residues. Per germline, CDR1 MGHDK and CDR2 SYGVNS. Germline trimming cut 6 bases from V and 2 bases from J; bases unmatched to any gene: 9. The DNA of the CDR3 is TGTGCCAGCAGGGCCGACAGGGGCCGGGCCTACAATGAGCAGTTCTTC. Protein product: CASRADRGRAYNEQFF.

This clone was observed a handful of times. The chain joins TRBV29-1 to TRBJ2-1; a possible D gene is TRBD1 (5 bases). Germline CDR1 is SQVTM and CDR2 is ANQGSEA. V dropped 3 bases and J dropped 2 bases, with 11 bases sitting between them. CDR3 length: 14 residues. The CDR3 loop is CSVESGNPYNEQFF. The CDR3 region has the DNA TGCAGCGTTGAGTCAGGGAACCCCTACAATGAGCAGTTCTTC.

This clone appeared a few times. The J gene is TRBJ2-3, the V gene TRBV7-2, with 7 nucleotides matching TRBD2. From germline, CDR1 is SGHTA and CDR2 FQGNSA. The length of the CDR3 is 12 residues. The CDR3 spells CAKGGREDTQYF. DNA for the CDR3: TGTGCTAAGGGAGGGCGCGAAGATACGCAGTATTTT.

The chain employs TRBV13 and TRBJ2-1, with 7 bases matching TRBD2. Germline CDR1 and CDR2: PRHDT and FYEKMQ (reference sequence). CDR3 length: 16 residues. J was trimmed by 5 bases and V by 1 base; bases with no gene match: 8. CDR3 protein: CASSLVLAAYHNEQFF. DNA for the CDR3: TGTGCCAGCAGCTTAGTTCTAGCGGCCTACCACAATGAGCAGTTCTTC.

In this sample, this clone turned up a few times. V gene TRBV4-3 combines with J gene TRBJ2-1; 15 nucleotides align to TRBD2. The CDR3 length is 22 residues. Germline CDR1 reads LGHNA; CDR2 reads YSLEER. V gave up 0 bases and J gave up 6 bases; unmatched junction bases: 18. The CDR3 sequence: CASSQDTEGLAGGPWVGNEQFF. In DNA, the CDR3 is TGCGCCAGCAGCCAAGACACCGAAGGACTAGCGGGAGGGCCATGGGTAGGCAATGAGCAGTTCTTC.

V and J are TRBV28 and TRBJ2-7, with 7 bases identical to TRBD1. V was pared by 8 bases and J by 1 base, with 11 bases of the junction left unmatched. This CDR3 contains 15 residues. CDR1 and CDR2 from the germline V gene are MDHEN and SYDVKM. As DNA, the CDR3 is TGTGCCAGCTGTACCATTGACAGGGCTTCCTACGAGCAGTACTTC. It is translated as CASCTIDRASYEQYF.

The rearrangement uses TRBV5-1 and TRBJ1-1, with D maybe TRBD1 (6 bases). V lost 2 bases, J lost 0 bases, and 8 bases lay in between. CDR3 size: 14 residues. Germline V lookup: CDR1 SGHRS, CDR2 YFSETQ. The CDR3 region has the DNA TGCGCCAGCAGCTTTACAGGGCTGAACACTGAAGCTTTCTTT. Translating it yields CASSFTGLNTEAFF.

This rearrangement joins TRBV29-1 to TRBJ2-1; 7 bases map to TRBD1. With 4 bases clipped from V and 0 bases from J, the junction kept 6 bases outside the gene matches. The CDR3 has 15 residues. CDR1 is SQVTM, CDR2 ANQGSEA, per germline. CDR3 amino acids: CSVGWDSPSYNEQFF. The CDR3 region has the DNA TGCAGCGTTGGATGGGACAGCCCCTCCTACAATGAGCAGTTCTTC.